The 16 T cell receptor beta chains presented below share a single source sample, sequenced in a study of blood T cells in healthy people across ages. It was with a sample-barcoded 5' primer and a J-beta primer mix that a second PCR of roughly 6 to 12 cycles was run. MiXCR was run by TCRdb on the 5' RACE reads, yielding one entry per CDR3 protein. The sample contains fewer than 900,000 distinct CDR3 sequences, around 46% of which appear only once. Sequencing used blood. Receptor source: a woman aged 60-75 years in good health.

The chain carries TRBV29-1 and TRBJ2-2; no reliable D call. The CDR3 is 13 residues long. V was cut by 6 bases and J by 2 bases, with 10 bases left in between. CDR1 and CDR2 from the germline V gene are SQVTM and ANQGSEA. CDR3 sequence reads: CSVYYGNTGELFF. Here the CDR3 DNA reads TGCAGCGTCTATTACGGAAACACCGGGGAGCTGTTTTTT.

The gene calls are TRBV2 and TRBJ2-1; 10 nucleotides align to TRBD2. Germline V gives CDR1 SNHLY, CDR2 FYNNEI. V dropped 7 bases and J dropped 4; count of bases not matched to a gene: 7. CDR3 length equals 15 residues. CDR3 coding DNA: TGTGCCAGCAACCCACGGACTAGCGGATACAATGAGCAGTTCTTC. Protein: CASNPRTSGYNEQFF. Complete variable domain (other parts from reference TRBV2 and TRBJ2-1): EPEVTQTPSHQVTQMGQEVILRCVPISNHLYFYWYRQILGQKVEFLVSFYNNEISEKSEIFDDQFSVERPDGSNFTLKIRSTKLEDSAMYFCASNPRTSGYNEQFFGPGTRLTVL.

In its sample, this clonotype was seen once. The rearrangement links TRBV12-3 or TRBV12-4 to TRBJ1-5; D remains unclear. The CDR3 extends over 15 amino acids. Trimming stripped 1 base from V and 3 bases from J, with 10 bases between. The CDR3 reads CASSLGRTLNQPQHF. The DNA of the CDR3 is TGTGCCAGCAGTTTAGGACGGACCCTCAATCAGCCCCAGCATTTT.

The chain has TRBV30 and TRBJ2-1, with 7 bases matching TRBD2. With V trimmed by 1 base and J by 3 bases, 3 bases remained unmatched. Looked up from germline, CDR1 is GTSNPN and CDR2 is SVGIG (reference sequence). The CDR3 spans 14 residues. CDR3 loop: CAWSAGGYYNEQFF. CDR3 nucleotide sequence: TGTGCCTGGAGTGCGGGGGGTTACTACAATGAGCAGTTCTTC.

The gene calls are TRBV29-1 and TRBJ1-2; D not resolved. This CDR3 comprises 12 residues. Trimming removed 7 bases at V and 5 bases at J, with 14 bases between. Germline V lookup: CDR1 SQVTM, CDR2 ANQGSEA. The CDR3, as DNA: TGCAGCGCGGGAGGCGGGCCTTATGGCTACACCTTC. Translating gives CSAGGGPYGYTF. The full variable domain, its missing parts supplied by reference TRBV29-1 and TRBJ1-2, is SAVISQKPSRDICQRGTSLTIQCQVDSQVTMMFWYRQQPGQSLTLIATANQGSEATYESGFVIDKFPISRPNLTFSTLTVSNMSPEDSSIYLCSAGGGPYGYTFGSGTRLTVV.

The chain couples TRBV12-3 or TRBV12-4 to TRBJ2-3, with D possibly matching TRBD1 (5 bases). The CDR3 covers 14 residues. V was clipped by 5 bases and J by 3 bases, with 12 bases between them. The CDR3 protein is CASSSSRETDTQYF. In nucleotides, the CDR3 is TGTGCCAGCAGTAGCAGCAGGGAAACAGATACGCAGTATTTT.

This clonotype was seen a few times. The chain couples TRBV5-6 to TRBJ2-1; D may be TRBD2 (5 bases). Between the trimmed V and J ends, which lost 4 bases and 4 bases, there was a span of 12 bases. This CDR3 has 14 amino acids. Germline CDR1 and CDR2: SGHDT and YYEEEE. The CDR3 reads CASSPYRTYNEQFF. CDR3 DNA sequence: TGTGCCAGCAGCCCATACCGGACTTACAATGAGCAGTTCTTC.

The CDR3: CASSASRDSRNQPQHF. The CDR3 DNA sequence: TGTGCCAGCAGCGCCTCCCGGGACAGCCGTAATCAGCCCCAGCATTTT. The chain is built from TRBV13 and TRBJ1-5; 7 bases line up with TRBD1. The germline V gene has CDR1 PRHDT and CDR2 FYEKMQ (reference sequence). Trimming cost V 5 bases and J 4 bases; bases outside gene matches: 11. This CDR3 comprises 16 residues.

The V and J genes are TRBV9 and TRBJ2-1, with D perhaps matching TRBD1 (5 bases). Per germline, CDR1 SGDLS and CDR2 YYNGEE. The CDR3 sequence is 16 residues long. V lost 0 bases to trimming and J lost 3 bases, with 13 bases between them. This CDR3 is CASSVALSGLYNEQFF. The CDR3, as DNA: TGTGCCAGCAGCGTAGCTTTATCAGGGCTCTACAATGAGCAGTTCTTC.

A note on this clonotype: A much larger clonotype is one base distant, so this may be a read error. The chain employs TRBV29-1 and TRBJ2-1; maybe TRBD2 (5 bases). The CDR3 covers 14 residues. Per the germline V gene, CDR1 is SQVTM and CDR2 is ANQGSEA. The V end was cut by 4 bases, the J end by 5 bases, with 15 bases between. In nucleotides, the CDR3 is TGCAGCGTTGGGTCCCCGGGGATTCACAATGAGCAGTTCTTC. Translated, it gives CSVGSPGIHNEQFF.

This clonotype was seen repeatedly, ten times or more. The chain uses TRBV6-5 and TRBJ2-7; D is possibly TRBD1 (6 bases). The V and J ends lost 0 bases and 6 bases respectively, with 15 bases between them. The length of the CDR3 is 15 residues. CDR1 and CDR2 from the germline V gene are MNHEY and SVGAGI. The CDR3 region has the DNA TGTGCCAGCAGTTACTCAACAGGGAGAACCAGCGAGCAGTACTTC. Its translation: CASSYSTGRTSEQYF.

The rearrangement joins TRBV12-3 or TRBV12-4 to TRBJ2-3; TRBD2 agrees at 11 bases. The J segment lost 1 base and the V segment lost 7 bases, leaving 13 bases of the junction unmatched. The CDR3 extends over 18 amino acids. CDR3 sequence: CASTSVLAGASGTDTQYF. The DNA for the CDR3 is TGTGCCAGCACTTCGGTACTAGCGGGGGCTTCGGGCACAGATACGCAGTATTTT.

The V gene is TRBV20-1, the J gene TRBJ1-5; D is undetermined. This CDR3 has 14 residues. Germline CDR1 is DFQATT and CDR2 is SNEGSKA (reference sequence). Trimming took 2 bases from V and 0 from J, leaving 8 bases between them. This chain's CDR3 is CSARREYSNQPQHF. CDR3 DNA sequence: TGCAGTGCTAGACGGGAGTATAGCAATCAGCCCCAGCATTTT.

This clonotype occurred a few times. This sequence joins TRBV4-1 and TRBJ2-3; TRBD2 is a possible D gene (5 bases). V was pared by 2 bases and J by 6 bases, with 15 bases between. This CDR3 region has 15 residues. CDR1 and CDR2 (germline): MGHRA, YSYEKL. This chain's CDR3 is CASSQSGTGVDTQYF. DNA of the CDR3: TGCGCCAGCAGCCAAAGCGGCACCGGGGTTGATACGCAGTATTTT.

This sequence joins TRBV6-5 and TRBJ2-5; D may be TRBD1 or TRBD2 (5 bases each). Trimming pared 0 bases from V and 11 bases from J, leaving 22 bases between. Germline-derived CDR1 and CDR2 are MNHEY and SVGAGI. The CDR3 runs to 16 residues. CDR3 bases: TGTGCCAGCAGTTACTCGATGGGGGACCTATACAATGAGCAGTACTTC. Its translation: CASSYSMGDLYNEQYF.

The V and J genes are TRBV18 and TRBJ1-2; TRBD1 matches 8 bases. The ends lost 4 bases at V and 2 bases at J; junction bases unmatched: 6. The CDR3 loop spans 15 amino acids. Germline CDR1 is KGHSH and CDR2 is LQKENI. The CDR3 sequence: CASSRNPGGNYGYTF. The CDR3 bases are TGTGCCAGCTCACGGAATCCAGGGGGCAACTATGGCTACACCTTC.